The T cell receptor (beta chain) under discussion was sequenced for a study of shared clonotypes between healthy human individuals. Study context: The study used three CD4 naive, three CD4 memory, two CD8 naive and one CD8 memory plate per donor. Study outcomes and limitations: Apart from blood, nothing was sampled; tissue repertoires likely differ.

The V gene's germline CDR1 is MDHEN and CDR2 SYDVKM. This CDR3 spans 14 amino acids. Trimming stripped 0 bases from V and 4 bases from J, with 8 bases between. Deep-level settings were used for running the assay. Replicate PCRs for sorted subsets used approximately 190 ng DNA; this equaled 25,000 to 35,000 T cell genomes. Clones were sequenced by immunoSEQ multiplex PCR, and TCRdb holds only the in-frame ones, with some missing. The table has about 1.1 million clones, around three quarters seen once. About this clone: What it binds is unknown.

Sample: memory CD4+ T cells from PBMCs. Subset: CD45RA-negative fraction. The origin of this receptor is a man between 18 and 29 years old in good health. Some clones in this sample may be carry-over from other donors' samples. V gene TRBV28 combines with J gene TRBJ2-3; no reliable D call. The CDR3 DNA sequence: TGTGCCAGCAGTTTATGGGGTTCCCCAGATACGCAGTATTTT. Protein: CASSLWGSPDTQYF. Supplemented by reference TRBV28 and TRBJ2-3, the full variable domain reads DVKVTQSSRYLVKRTGEKVFLECVQDMDHENMFWYRQDPGLGLRLIYFSYDVKMKEKGDIPEGYSVSREKKERFSLILESASTNQTSMYLCASSLWGSPDTQYFGPGTRLTVL.